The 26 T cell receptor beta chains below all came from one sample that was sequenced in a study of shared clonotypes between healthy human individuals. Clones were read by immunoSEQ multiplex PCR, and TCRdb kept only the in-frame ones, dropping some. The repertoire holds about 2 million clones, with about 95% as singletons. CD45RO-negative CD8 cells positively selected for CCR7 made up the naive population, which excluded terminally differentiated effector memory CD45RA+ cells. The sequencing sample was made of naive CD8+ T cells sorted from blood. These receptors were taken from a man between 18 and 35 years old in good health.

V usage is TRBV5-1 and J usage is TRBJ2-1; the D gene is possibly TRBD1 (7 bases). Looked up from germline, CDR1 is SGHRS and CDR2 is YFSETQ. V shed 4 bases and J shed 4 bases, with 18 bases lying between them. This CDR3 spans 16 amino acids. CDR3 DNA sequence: TGCGCCAGCAGCCGTACTACAGGGGAGGCATACAATGAGCAGTTCTTC. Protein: CASSRTTGEAYNEQFF.

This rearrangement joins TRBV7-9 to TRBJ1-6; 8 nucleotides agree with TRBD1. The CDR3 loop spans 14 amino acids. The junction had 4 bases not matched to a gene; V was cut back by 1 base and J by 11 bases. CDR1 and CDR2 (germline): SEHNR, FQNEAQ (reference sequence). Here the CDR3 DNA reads TGTGCCAGCAGCTTAGGACAGGGGCTAGCACCCCTCCACTTT. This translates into CASSLGQGLAPLHF.

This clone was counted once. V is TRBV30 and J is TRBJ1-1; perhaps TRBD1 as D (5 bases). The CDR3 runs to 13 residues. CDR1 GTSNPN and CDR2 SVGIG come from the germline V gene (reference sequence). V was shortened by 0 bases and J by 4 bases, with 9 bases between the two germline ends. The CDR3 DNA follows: TGTGCCTGGAGTGTACAGGACTGCACTGAAGCTTTCTTT. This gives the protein CAWSVQDCTEAFF.

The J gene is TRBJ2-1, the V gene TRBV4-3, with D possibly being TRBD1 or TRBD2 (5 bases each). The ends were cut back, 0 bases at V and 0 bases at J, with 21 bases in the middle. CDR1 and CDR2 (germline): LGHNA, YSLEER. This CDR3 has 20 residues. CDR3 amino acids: CASSQDGTLGSLSSYNEQFF. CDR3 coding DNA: TGCGCCAGCAGCCAAGATGGGACCTTAGGCTCCTTGAGCTCCTACAATGAGCAGTTCTTC.

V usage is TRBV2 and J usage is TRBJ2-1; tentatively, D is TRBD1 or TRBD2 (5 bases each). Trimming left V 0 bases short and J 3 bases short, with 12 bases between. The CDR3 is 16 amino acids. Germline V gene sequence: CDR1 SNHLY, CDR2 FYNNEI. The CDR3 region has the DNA TGTGCCAGCAGTGAAGCGTCCGGAGGACACTACAATGAGCAGTTCTTC. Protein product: CASSEASGGHYNEQFF. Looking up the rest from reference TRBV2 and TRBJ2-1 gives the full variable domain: EPEVTQTPSHQVTQMGQEVILRCVPISNHLYFYWYRQILGQKVEFLVSFYNNEISEKSEIFDDQFSVERPDGSNFTLKIRSTKLEDSAMYFCASSEASGGHYNEQFFGPGTRLTVL.

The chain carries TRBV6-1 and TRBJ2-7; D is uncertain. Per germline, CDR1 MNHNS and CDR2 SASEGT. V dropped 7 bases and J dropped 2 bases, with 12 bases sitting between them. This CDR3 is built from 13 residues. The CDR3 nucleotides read TGTGCCAGCACCGCCCGGGTAACCTACGAGCAGTACTTC. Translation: CASTARVTYEQYF.

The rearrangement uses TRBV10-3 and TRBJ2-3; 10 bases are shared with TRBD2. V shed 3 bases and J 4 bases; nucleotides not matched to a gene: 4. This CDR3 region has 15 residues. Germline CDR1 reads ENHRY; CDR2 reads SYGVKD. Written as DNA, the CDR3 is TGTGCCATCAGTGACCTAGCGGGAGTGGCAGATACGCAGTATTTT. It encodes CAISDLAGVADTQYF.

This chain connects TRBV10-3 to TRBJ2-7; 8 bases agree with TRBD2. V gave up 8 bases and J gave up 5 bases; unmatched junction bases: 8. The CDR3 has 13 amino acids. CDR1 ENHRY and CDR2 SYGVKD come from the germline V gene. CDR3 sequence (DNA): TGTGCCATCCAACGAGCGGGAGTCCACGAGCAGTACTTC. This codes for CAIQRAGVHEQYF.

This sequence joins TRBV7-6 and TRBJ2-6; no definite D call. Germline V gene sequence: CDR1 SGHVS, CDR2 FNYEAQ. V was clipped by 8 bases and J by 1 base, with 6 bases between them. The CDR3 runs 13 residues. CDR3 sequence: CASSGSGANVLTF. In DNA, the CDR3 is TGTGCCAGCTCGGGTTCTGGGGCCAACGTCCTGACTTTC.

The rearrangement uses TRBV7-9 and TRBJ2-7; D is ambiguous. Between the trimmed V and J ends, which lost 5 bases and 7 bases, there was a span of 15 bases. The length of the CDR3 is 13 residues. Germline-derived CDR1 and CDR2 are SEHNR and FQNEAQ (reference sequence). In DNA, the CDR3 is TGTGCCAGCAGCCCCCCATGGGCGGAGGAGCAGTACTTC. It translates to CASSPPWAEEQYF.

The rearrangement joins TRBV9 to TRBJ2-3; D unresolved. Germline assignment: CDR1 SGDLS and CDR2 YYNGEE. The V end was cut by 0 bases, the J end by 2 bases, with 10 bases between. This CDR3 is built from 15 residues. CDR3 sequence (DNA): TGTGCCAGCAGCGTAGTAGACACTTTCACAGATACGCAGTATTTT. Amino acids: CASSVVDTFTDTQYF.

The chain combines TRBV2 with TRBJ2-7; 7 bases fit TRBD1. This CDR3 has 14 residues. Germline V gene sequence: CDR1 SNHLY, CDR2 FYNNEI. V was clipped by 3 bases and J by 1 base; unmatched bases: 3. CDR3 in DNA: TGTGCCAGCAGTGACCCGGGACAGTCCTACGAGCAGTACTTC. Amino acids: CASSDPGQSYEQYF.

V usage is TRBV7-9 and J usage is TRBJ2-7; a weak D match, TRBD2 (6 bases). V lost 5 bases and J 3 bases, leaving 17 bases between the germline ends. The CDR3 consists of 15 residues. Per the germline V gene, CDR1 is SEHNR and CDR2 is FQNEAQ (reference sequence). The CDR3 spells CASSHPLGSLYEQYF. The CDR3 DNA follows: TGTGCCAGCAGCCACCCACTCGGGAGCCTCTACGAGCAGTACTTC.

The CDR3 DNA follows: TGCGCCAGCAGCTTATACTCGGGACCTGGAAACACCATATATTTT. Translated: CASSLYSGPGNTIYF. The chain is built from TRBV5-1 and TRBJ1-3; tentative D call: TRBD1 (5 bases). Germline CDR1 is SGHRS and CDR2 is YFSETQ. The CDR3 is made up of 15 amino acids. V was clipped by 2 bases and J by 2 bases, with 11 bases between them.

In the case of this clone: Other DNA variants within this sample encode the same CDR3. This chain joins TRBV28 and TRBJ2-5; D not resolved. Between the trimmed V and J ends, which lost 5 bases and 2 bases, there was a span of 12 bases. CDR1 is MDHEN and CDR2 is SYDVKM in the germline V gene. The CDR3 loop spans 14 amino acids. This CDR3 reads CASSPVGLQETQYF. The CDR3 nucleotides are TGTGCCAGCAGTCCCGTGGGCCTACAAGAGACCCAGTACTTC.

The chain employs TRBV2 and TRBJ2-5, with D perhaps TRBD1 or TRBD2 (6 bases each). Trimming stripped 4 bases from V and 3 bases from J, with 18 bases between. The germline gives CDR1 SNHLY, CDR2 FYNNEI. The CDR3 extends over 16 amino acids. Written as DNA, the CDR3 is TGTGCCAGCAGTGTGGAGGGCAGGGGCGATAAAGAGACCCAGTACTTC. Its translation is CASSVEGRGDKETQYF.

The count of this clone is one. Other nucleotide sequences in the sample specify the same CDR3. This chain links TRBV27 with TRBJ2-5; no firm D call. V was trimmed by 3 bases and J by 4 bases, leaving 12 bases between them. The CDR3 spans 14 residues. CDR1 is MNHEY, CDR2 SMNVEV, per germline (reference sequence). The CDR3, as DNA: TGTGCCAGCAGTTTGCTGGGTTTGGGAGAGACCCAGTACTTC. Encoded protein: CASSLLGLGETQYF.

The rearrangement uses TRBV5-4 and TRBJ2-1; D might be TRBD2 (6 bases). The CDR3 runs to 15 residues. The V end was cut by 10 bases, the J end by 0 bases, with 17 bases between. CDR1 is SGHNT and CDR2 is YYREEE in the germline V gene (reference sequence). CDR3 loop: CAGADGGGSYNEQFF. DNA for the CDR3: TGTGCCGGAGCCGATGGGGGAGGCTCCTACAATGAGCAGTTCTTC.

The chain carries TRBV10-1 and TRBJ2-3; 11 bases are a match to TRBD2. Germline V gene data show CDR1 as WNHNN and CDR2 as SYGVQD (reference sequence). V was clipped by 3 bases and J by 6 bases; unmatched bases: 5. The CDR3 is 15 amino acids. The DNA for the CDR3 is TGCGCCAGCAGTGACCCGACTAGCGGGGACGATACGCAGTATTTT. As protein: CASSDPTSGDDTQYF.

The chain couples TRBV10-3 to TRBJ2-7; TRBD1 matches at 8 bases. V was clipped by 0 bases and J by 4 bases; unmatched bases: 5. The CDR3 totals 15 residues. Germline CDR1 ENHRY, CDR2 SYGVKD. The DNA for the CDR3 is TGTGCCATCAGTGAGTCAGGACAGGGTCGGTACGAGCAGTACTTC. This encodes CAISESGQGRYEQYF.

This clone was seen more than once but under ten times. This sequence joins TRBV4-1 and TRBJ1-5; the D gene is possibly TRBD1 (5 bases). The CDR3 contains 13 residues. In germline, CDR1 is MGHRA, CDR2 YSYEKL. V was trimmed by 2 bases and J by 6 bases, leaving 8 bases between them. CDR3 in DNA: TGCGCCAGCAGCCAATTTAGGGGTCAGCCCCAGCATTTT. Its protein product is CASSQFRGQPQHF.

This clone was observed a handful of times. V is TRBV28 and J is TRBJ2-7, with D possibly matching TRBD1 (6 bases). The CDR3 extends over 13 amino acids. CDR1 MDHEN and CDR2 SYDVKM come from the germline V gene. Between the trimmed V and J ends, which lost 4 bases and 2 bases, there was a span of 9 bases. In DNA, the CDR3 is TGTGCCAGCAGTTCCCGGGACACCTACGAGCAGTACTTC. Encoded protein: CASSSRDTYEQYF.

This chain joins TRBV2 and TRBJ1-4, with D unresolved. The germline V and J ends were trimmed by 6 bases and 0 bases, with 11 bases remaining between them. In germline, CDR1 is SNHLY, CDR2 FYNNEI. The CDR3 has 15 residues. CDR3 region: CASSLSAATNEKLFF. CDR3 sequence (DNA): TGTGCCAGCAGCCTCTCGGCCGCAACTAATGAAAAACTGTTTTTT. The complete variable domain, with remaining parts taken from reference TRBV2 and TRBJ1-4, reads EPEVTQTPSHQVTQMGQEVILRCVPISNHLYFYWYRQILGQKVEFLVSFYNNEISEKSEIFDDQFSVERPDGSNFTLKIRSTKLEDSAMYFCASSLSAATNEKLFFGSGTQLSVL.

This CDR3 reads CASSQGGNNDGSQETQYF. CDR3 sequence (DNA): TGCGCCAGCAGCCAAGGGGGAAACAACGACGGGAGCCAAGAGACCCAGTACTTC. The V gene is TRBV4-1, the J gene TRBJ2-5, with a possible D match to TRBD2 (6 bases). This CDR3 has 18 amino acids. V lost 1 base, J lost 1 base, and 19 bases lay in between. Germline V gene sequence: CDR1 MGHRA, CDR2 YSYEKL.

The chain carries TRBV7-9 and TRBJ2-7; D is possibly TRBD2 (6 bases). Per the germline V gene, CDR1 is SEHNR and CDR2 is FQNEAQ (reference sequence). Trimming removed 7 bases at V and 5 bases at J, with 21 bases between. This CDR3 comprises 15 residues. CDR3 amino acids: CASTPFGTLTDEQYF. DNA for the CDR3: TGTGCCAGCACCCCCTTTGGGACTCTCACGGACGAGCAGTACTTC.

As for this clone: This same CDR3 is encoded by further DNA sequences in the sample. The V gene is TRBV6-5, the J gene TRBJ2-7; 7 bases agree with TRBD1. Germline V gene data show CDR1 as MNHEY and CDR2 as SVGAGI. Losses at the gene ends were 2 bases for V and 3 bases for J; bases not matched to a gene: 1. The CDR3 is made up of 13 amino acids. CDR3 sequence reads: CASSYGTVYEQYF. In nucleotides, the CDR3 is TGTGCCAGCAGTTACGGGACAGTCTACGAGCAGTACTTC.